This is a list of T cell receptor beta chains from one sample in a study of cytomegalovirus exposure and HLA in healthy donors. Profiled with immunoSEQ multiplex PCR; TCRdb holds only in-frame clones, not every one. This table holds 65,000 to 80,000 clones, about 95% found once. Sequenced: PBMCs. The receptor source for this set is a young woman in good health and CMV-seropositive. Both conserved end residues are part of each CDR3. Fields, in order: J gene, V gene, clone size, D gene, CDR3 protein, CDR3 DNA. A D gene is named only where the DNA matches it firmly. Only part of the rows carry a size: once, few, many, or a class if the clone is expanded.

j_call: TRBJ2-3
v_call: TRBV5-1
clone_size: .
d_call: TRBD2
cdr3_aa: CASSHGTSGSTDTQYF
cdr3_nt: TGCGCCAGCAGCCACGGGACTAGCGGAAGCACAGATACGCAGTATTTT

j_call: TRBJ1-6
v_call: TRBV7-2
clone_size: .
d_call: .
cdr3_aa: CASSLTAGWDSPLHF
cdr3_nt: TGTGCCAGCAGCTTAACGGCAGGATGGGATTCACCCCTCCACTTT

j_call: TRBJ2-7
v_call: TRBV29-1
clone_size: .
d_call: TRBD1
cdr3_aa: CSVGGTGYEQYF
cdr3_nt: TGCAGCGTTGGCGGGACAGGCTACGAGCAGTACTTC

j_call: TRBJ2-1
v_call: TRBV7-6
clone_size: few
d_call: .
cdr3_aa: CASSLDDWQAYNEQFF
cdr3_nt: TGTGCCAGCAGCTTAGACGATTGGCAGGCCTACAATGAGCAGTTCTTC

j_call: TRBJ1-4
v_call: TRBV4-3
clone_size: .
d_call: TRBD1
cdr3_aa: CASSPRTGATKLFF
cdr3_nt: TGCGCCAGCAGCCCTCGGACAGGAGCAACCAAACTGTTTTTT

j_call: TRBJ1-1
v_call: TRBV7-8
clone_size: .
d_call: TRBD1
cdr3_aa: CASSVGQRAEAFF
cdr3_nt: TGTGCCAGCAGCGTGGGACAGAGGGCTGAAGCTTTCTTT

j_call: TRBJ1-1
v_call: TRBV15
clone_size: .
d_call: TRBD1
cdr3_aa: CATSRAGQGWTEAFF
cdr3_nt: TGTGCCACCAGCAGAGCCGGACAGGGTTGGACTGAAGCTTTCTTT

j_call: TRBJ2-5
v_call: TRBV7-7
clone_size: .
d_call: .
cdr3_aa: CASSPTTVQETQYF
cdr3_nt: TGTGCCAGCAGCCCCACCACAGTTCAAGAGACCCAGTACTTC

j_call: TRBJ2-3
v_call: TRBV6-1
clone_size: .
d_call: .
cdr3_aa: CASSQDPEGGGDTQYF
cdr3_nt: TGTGCCAGCAGTCAAGATCCGGAGGGGGGGGGAGATACGCAGTATTTT

j_call: TRBJ2-2
v_call: TRBV5-1
clone_size: .
d_call: TRBD1
cdr3_aa: CASSATGGVNTGELFF
cdr3_nt: TGCGCCAGCAGCGCAACAGGGGGCGTGAACACCGGGGAGCTGTTTTTT

j_call: TRBJ2-7
v_call: TRBV30
clone_size: .
d_call: .
cdr3_aa: CAWSPGGTGTEQYF
cdr3_nt: TGTGCCTGGAGCCCGGGGGGGACAGGGACCGAGCAGTACTTC

j_call: TRBJ2-5
v_call: TRBV7-3
clone_size: .
d_call: TRBD1
cdr3_aa: CASSVVRQGTQYF
cdr3_nt: TGTGCCAGCAGCGTCGTTCGACAGGGGACCCAGTACTTC

j_call: TRBJ2-7
v_call: TRBV5-1
clone_size: .
d_call: TRBD2
cdr3_aa: CASSPGLAGLSYEQYF
cdr3_nt: TGCGCCAGCAGCCCCGGACTAGCGGGCCTCTCCTACGAGCAGTACTTC

j_call: TRBJ2-7
v_call: TRBV5-1
clone_size: .
d_call: .
cdr3_aa: CASSPGSGDYEQYF
cdr3_nt: TGCGCCAGCAGCCCCGGCTCAGGGGACTACGAGCAGTACTTC

j_call: TRBJ1-5
v_call: TRBV18
clone_size: .
d_call: .
cdr3_aa: CASSTKGQSNQPQHF
cdr3_nt: TGTGCCAGCTCGACGAAAGGACAGAGCAATCAGCCCCAGCATTTT

j_call: TRBJ1-6
v_call: TRBV18
clone_size: .
d_call: .
cdr3_aa: CASSPDRGTHSPLHF
cdr3_nt: TGTGCCAGCTCACCGGACCGCGGGACGCATTCACCCCTCCACTTT

j_call: TRBJ2-5
v_call: TRBV7-2
clone_size: .
d_call: .
cdr3_aa: CASSLFPGGQETQYF
cdr3_nt: TGTGCCAGCAGCTTATTCCCAGGGGGGCAAGAGACCCAGTACTTC

j_call: TRBJ1-1
v_call: TRBV5-1
clone_size: .
d_call: TRBD1
cdr3_aa: CASSLGTGARDTEAFF
cdr3_nt: TGCGCCAGCAGCTTGGGGACAGGGGCCCGGGACACTGAAGCTTTCTTT

j_call: TRBJ2-1
v_call: TRBV2
clone_size: .
d_call: TRBD2
cdr3_aa: CASRRGGYNEQFF
cdr3_nt: TGTGCCAGCAGGCGGGGGGGGTACAATGAGCAGTTCTTC

j_call: TRBJ2-7
v_call: TRBV2
clone_size: few
d_call: TRBD2
cdr3_aa: CASTPSGTHYEQYF
cdr3_nt: TGTGCCAGCACCCCTAGCGGGACGCACTACGAGCAGTACTTC

j_call: TRBJ2-5
v_call: TRBV19
clone_size: once
d_call: .
cdr3_aa: CASSIEGLTGKETQYF
cdr3_nt: TGTGCCAGTAGTATAGAGGGGTTAACAGGGAAGGAGACCCAGTACTTC

j_call: TRBJ1-2
v_call: TRBV27
clone_size: .
d_call: .
cdr3_aa: CASSPQRNYGYTF
cdr3_nt: TGTGCCAGCAGTCCGCAGCGGAACTATGGCTACACCTTC

j_call: TRBJ1-3
v_call: TRBV18
clone_size: .
d_call: .
cdr3_aa: CASSRQDYGNTIYF
cdr3_nt: TGTGCCAGCTCCCGACAGGATTATGGAAACACCATATATTTT

j_call: TRBJ1-5
v_call: TRBV27
clone_size: .
d_call: TRBD1
cdr3_aa: CASSLKPSGTGSNQPQHF
cdr3_nt: TGTGCCAGCAGTCTAAAACCTTCCGGGACAGGTAGCAATCAGCCCCAGCATTTT

j_call: TRBJ1-6
v_call: TRBV10-2
clone_size: .
d_call: .
cdr3_aa: CASTQGANSPLHF
cdr3_nt: TGCGCCAGCACCCAAGGGGCGAATTCACCCCTCCACTTT

j_call: TRBJ2-3
v_call: TRBV11-2
clone_size: .
d_call: .
cdr3_aa: CASSSLSGGITDTQYF
cdr3_nt: TGTGCCAGCAGCTCCCTAAGCGGTGGGATCACAGATACGCAGTATTTT

j_call: TRBJ1-5
v_call: TRBV28
clone_size: .
d_call: TRBD1
cdr3_aa: CASSDRAYNQPQHF
cdr3_nt: TGTGCCAGCAGTGACAGGGCCTACAATCAGCCCCAGCATTTT

j_call: TRBJ1-1
v_call: TRBV27
clone_size: .
d_call: TRBD1
cdr3_aa: CASSRWTGENTEAFF
cdr3_nt: TGTGCCAGCAGTAGATGGACAGGGGAGAACACTGAAGCTTTCTTT

j_call: TRBJ2-2
v_call: TRBV27
clone_size: .
d_call: .
cdr3_aa: CASRPTANTGELFF
cdr3_nt: TGTGCCAGCAGACCCACAGCGAACACCGGGGAGCTGTTTTTT

j_call: TRBJ2-1
v_call: TRBV29-1
clone_size: once
d_call: TRBD2
cdr3_aa: CSVGGTTVSSYNEQFF
cdr3_nt: TGCAGCGTGGGGGGGACTACAGTAAGCTCCTACAATGAGCAGTTCTTC

j_call: TRBJ1-1
v_call: TRBV19
clone_size: .
d_call: TRBD1
cdr3_aa: CASSRGPAEAFF
cdr3_nt: TGTGCCAGCTCCAGGGGGCCGGCTGAAGCTTTCTTT

j_call: TRBJ2-4
v_call: TRBV5-4
clone_size: .
d_call: TRBD2
cdr3_aa: CASSLAGLAGGPQYF
cdr3_nt: TGTGCCAGCAGCTTGGCCGGTCTAGCGGGAGGGCCTCAGTACTTC

j_call: TRBJ2-1
v_call: TRBV18
clone_size: .
d_call: .
cdr3_aa: CASSRQWNEQFF
cdr3_nt: TGTGCCAGCTCACGACAATGGAATGAGCAGTTCTTC

j_call: TRBJ2-1
v_call: TRBV7-6
clone_size: .
d_call: TRBD2
cdr3_aa: CASSFGGVNEQFF
cdr3_nt: TGTGCCAGCAGCTTTGGGGGGGTCAATGAGCAGTTCTTC

j_call: TRBJ2-7
v_call: TRBV11-2
clone_size: .
d_call: .
cdr3_aa: CASSLYRSYEQYF
cdr3_nt: TGTGCCAGCAGCCTTTACAGGAGCTACGAGCAGTACTTC

j_call: TRBJ1-5
v_call: TRBV7-9
clone_size: .
d_call: TRBD1
cdr3_aa: CASSQQGPESNQPQHF
cdr3_nt: TGTGCCAGCAGCCAACAGGGGCCGGAGAGCAATCAGCCCCAGCATTTT

j_call: TRBJ2-7
v_call: TRBV4-3
clone_size: .
d_call: .
cdr3_aa: CASSQDHTPGEQYF
cdr3_nt: TGCGCCAGCAGCCAAGATCACACCCCGGGGGAGCAGTACTTC